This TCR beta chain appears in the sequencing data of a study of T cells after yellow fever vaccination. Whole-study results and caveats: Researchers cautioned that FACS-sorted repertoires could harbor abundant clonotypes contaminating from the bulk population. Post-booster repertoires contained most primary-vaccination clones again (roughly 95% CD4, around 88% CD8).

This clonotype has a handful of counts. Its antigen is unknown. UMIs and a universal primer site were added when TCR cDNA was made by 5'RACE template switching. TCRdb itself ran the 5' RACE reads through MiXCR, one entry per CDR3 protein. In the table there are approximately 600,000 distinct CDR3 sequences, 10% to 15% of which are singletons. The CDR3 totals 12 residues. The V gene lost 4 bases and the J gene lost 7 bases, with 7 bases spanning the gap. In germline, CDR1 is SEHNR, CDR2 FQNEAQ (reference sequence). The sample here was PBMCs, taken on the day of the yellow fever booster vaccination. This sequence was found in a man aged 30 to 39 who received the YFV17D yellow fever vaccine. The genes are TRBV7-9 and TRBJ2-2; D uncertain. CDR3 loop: CASSSLGGELFF. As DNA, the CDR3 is TGTGCCAGCAGCTCCCTGGGCGGGGAGCTGTTTTTT.